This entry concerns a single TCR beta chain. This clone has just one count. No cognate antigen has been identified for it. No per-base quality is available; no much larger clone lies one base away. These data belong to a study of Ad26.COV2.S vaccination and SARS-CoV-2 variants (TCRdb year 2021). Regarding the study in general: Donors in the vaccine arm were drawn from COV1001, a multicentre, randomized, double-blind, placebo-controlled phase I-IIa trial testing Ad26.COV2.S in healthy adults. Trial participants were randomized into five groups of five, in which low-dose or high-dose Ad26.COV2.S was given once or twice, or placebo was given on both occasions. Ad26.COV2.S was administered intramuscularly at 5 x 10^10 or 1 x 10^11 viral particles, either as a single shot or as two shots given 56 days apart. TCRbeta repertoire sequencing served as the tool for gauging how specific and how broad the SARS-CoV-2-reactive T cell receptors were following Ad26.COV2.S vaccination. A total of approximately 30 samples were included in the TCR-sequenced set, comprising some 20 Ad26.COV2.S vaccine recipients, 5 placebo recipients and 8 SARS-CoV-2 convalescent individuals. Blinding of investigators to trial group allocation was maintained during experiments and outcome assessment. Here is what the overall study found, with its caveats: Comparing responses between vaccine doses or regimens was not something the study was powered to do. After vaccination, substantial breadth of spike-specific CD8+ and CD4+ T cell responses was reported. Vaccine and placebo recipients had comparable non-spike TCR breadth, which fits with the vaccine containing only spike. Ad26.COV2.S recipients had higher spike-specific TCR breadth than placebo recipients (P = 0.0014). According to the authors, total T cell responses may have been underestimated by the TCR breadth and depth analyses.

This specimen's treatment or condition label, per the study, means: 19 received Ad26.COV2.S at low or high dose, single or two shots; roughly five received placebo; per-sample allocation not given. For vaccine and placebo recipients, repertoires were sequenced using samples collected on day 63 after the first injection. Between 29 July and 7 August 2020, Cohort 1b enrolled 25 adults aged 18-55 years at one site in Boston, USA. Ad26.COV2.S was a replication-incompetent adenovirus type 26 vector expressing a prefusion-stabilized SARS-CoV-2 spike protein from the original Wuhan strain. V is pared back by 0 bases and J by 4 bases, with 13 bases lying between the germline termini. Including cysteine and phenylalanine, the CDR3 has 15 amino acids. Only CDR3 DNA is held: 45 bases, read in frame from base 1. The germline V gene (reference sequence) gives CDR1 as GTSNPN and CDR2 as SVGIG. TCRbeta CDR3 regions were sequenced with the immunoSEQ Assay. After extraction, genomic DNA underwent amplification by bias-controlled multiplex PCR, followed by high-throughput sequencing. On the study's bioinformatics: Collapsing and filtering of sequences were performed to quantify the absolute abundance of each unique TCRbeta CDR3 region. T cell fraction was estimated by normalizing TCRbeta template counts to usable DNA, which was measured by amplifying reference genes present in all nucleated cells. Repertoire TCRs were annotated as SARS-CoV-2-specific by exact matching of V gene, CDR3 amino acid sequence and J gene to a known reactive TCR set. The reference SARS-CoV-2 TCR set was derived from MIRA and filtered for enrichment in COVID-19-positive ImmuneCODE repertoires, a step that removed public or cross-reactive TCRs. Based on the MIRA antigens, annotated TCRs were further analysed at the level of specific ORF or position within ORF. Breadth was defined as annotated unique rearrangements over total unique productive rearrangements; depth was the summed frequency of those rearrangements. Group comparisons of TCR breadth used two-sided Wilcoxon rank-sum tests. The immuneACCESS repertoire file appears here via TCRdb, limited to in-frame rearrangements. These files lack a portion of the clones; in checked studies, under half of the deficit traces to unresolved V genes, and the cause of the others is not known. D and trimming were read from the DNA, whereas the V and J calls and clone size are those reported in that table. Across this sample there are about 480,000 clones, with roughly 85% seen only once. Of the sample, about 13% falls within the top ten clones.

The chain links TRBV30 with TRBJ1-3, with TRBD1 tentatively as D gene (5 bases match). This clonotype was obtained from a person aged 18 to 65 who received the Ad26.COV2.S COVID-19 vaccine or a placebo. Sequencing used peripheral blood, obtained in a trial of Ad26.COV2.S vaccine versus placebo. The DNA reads TGTGCCTGGAGTGTAGGGGTGCGAGACGGAAACACCATATATTTT. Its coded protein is CAWSVGVRDGNTIYF.